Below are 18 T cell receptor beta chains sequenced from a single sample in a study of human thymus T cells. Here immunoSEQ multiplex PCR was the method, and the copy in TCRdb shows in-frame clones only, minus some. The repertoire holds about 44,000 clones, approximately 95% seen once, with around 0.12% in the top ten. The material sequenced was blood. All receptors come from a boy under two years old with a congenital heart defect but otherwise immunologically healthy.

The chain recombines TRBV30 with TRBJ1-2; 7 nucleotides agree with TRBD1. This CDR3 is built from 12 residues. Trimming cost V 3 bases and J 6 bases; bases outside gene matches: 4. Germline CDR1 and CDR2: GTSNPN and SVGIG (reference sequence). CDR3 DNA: TGTGCCTGGAGCCCAGGGGGTGATGGCTACACCTTC. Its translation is CAWSPGGDGYTF. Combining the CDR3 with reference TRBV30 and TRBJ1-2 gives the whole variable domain SQTIHQWPATLVQPVGSPLSLECTVEGTSNPNLYWYRQAAGRGLQLLFYSVGIGQISSEVPQNLSASRPQDRQFILSSKKLLLSDSGFYLCAWSPGGDGYTFGSGTRLTVV.

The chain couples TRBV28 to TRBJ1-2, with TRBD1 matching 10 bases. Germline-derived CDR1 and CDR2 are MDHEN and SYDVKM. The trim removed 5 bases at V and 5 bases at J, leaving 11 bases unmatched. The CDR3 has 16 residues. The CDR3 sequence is CASSIPGTGVGYGYTF. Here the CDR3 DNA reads TGTGCCAGCAGTATACCCGGGACAGGGGTCGGATATGGCTACACCTTC.

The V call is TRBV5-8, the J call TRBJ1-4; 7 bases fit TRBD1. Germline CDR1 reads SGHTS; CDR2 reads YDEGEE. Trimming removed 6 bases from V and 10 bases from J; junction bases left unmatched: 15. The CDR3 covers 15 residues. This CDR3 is CASTPSGQVKGKLFF. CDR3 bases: TGTGCCAGCACCCCATCTGGACAGGTGAAGGGAAAACTGTTTTTT.

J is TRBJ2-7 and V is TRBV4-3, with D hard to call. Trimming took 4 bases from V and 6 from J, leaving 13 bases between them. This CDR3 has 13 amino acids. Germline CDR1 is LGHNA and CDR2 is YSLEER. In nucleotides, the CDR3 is TGCGCCAGCAGCCCTTCGCCGGGCGGCGAGCAGTACTTC. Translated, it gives CASSPSPGGEQYF.

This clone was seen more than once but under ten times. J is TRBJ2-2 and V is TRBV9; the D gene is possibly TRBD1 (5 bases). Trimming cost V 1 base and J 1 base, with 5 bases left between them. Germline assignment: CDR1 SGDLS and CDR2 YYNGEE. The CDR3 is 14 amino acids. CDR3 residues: CASSVQGNTGELFF. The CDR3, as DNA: TGTGCCAGCAGCGTACAGGGGAACACCGGGGAGCTGTTTTTT.

The CDR3 region has the DNA TGTGCCTGGAGTGTACGGGGTACGCAGTATTTT. Protein sequence: CAWSVRGTQYF. The rearrangement uses TRBV30 and TRBJ2-3; D perhaps matches TRBD2 (5 bases). Per germline, CDR1 GTSNPN and CDR2 SVGIG (reference sequence). There are 11 residues in the CDR3. Deletions cut 0 bases from V and 8 bases from J, with 6 bases between.

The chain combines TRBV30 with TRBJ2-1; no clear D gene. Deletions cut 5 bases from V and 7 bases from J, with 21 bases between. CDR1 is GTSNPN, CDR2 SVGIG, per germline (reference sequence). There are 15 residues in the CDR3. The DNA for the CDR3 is TGTGCCTGGCGCATCGGCAGGATATTTTTTAATGAGCAGTTCTTC. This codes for CAWRIGRIFFNEQFF.

The CDR3 region is CASSQEGYTDTQYF. The CDR3, as DNA: TGCGCCAGCAGCCAAGAAGGCTACACAGATACGCAGTATTTT. The chain links TRBV4-1 to TRBJ2-3; D gene uncertain. This CDR3 has 14 residues. Germline V gene data show CDR1 as MGHRA and CDR2 as YSYEKL. The ends were cut back, 0 bases at V and 2 bases at J, with 6 bases in the middle.

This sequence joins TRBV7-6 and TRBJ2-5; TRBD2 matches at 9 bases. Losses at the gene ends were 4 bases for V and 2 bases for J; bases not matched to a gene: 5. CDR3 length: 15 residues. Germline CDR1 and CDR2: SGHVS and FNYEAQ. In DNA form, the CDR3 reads TGTGCCAGCAGCTCCAAGCGGGGGGAGCAAGAGACCCAGTACTTC. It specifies CASSSKRGEQETQYF.

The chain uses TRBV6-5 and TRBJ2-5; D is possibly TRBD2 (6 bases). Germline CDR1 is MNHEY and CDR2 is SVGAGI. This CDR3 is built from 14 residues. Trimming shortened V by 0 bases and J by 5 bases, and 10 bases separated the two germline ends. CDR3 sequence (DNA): TGTGCCAGCAGTTACTCGACTAGAGGGGAGACCCAGTACTTC. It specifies CASSYSTRGETQYF.

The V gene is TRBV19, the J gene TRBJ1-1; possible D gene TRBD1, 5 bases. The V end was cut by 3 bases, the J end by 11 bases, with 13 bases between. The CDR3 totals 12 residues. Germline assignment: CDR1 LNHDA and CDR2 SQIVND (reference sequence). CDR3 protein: CASSIGASRAFF. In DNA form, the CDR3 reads TGTGCCAGTAGTATTGGGGCGTCTAGGGCTTTCTTT.

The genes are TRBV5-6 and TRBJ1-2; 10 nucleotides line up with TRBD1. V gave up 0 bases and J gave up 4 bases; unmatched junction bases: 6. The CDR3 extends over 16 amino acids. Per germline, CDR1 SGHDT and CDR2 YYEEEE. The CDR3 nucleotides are TGTGCCAGCAGCTTGGTTCCGGGACAGGGGATCTATGGCTACACCTTC. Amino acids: CASSLVPGQGIYGYTF.

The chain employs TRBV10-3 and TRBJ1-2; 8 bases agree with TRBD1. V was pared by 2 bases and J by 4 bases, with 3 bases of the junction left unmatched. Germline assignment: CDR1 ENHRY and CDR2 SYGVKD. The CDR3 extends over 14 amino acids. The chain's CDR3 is CAISERDRRYGYTF. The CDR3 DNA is TGTGCCATCAGTGAGCGGGACAGGCGCTATGGCTACACCTTC.

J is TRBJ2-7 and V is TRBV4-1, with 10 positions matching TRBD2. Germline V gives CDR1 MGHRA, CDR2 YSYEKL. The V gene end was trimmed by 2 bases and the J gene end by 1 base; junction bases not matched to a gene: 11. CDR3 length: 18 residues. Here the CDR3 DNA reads TGCGCCAGCAGCCAAAGTTCTAGCGGGGGTCCCGGGTCCTACGAGCAGTACTTC. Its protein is CASSQSSSGGPGSYEQYF.

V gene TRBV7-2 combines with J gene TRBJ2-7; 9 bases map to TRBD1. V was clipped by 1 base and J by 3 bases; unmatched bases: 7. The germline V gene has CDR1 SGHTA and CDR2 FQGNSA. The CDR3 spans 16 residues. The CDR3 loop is CASSLVGTGGGYEQYF. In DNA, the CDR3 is TGTGCCAGCAGCTTAGTCGGTACAGGGGGCGGCTACGAGCAGTACTTC.

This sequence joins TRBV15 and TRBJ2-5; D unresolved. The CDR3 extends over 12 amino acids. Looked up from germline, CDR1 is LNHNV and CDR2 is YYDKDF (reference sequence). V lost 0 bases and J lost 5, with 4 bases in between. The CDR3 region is CATSRDGETQYF. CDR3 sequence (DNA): TGTGCCACCAGCAGAGATGGGGAGACCCAGTACTTC.

CDR3 region: CASSFHAGSSGANVLTF. CDR3 bases: TGTGCCAGCTCATTTCACGCGGGGAGCTCTGGGGCCAACGTCCTGACTTTC. The J gene is TRBJ2-6, the V gene TRBV18, with D possibly being TRBD2 (6 bases). Germline V gives CDR1 KGHSH, CDR2 LQKENI. Trimming stripped 5 bases from V and 0 bases from J, with 14 bases between. The CDR3 has 17 residues.

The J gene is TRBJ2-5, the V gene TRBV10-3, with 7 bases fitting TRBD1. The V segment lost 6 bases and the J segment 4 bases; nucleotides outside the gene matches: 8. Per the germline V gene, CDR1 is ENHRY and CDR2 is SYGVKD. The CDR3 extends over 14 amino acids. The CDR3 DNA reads TGTGCCATCAGGGCCCAGGGGGTGGGAGAGACCCAGTACTTC. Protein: CAIRAQGVGETQYF.